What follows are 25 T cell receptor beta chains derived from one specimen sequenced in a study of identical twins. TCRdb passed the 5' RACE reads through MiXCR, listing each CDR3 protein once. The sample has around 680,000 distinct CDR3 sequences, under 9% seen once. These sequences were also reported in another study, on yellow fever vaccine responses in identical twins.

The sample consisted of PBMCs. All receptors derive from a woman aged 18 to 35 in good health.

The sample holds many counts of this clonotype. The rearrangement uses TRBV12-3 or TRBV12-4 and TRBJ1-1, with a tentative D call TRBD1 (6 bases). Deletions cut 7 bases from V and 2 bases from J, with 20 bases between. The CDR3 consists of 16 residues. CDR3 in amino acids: CASISVGGAGNTEAFF. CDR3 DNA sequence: TGTGCCAGCATCTCTGTAGGGGGGGCAGGAAACACTGAAGCTTTCTTT.

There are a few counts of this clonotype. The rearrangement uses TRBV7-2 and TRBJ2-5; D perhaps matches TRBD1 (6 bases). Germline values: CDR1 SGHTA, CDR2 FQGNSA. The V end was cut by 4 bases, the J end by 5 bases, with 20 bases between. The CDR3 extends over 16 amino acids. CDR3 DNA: TGTGCCAGCAGCTCTCCCCCCGGGGACACCAGGGAGACCCAGTACTTC. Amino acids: CASSSPPGDTRETQYF.

The CDR3 bases are TGTGGTCTTGGGGGGGCCACAGATACGCAGTATTTT. Translation: CGLGGATDTQYF. V and J are TRBV28 and TRBJ2-3; D is possibly TRBD2 (7 bases). The CDR3 sequence is 12 residues long. Germline assignment: CDR1 MDHEN and CDR2 SYDVKM.

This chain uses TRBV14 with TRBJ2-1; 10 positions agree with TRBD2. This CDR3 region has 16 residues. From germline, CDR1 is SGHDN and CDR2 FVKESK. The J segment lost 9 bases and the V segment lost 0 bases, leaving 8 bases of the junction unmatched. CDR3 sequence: CASSQDNSGRGREQFF. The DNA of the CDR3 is TGTGCCAGCAGCCAAGATAACAGCGGGAGGGGACGTGAGCAGTTCTTC. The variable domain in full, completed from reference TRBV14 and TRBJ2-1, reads EAGVTQFPSHSVIEKGQTVTLRCDPISGHDNLYWYRRVMGKEIKFLLHFVKESKQDESGMPNNRFLAERTGGTYSTLKVQPAELEDSGVYFCASSQDNSGRGREQFFGPGTRLTVL.

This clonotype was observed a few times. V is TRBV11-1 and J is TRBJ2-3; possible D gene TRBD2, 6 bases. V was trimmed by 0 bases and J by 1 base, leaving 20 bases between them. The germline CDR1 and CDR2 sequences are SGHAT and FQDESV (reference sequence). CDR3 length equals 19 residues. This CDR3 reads CASSLAGQGLGSGTDTQYF. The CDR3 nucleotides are TGTGCCAGCAGCTTAGCAGGGCAGGGACTGGGTAGCGGCACAGATACGCAGTATTTT. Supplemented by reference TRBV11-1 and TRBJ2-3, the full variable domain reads EAEVAQSPRYKITEKSQAVAFWCDPISGHATLYWYRQILGQGPELLVQFQDESVVDDSQLPKDRFSAERLKGVDSTLKIQPAELGDSAMYLCASSLAGQGLGSGTDTQYFGPGTRLTVL.

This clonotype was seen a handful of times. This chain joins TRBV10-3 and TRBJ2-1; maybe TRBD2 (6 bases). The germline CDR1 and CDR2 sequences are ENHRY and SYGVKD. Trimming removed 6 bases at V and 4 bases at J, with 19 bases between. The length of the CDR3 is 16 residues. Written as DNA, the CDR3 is TGTGCCATCAGCGTACAACTAGCCTCGGGATACAATGAGCAGTTCTTC. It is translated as CAISVQLASGYNEQFF.

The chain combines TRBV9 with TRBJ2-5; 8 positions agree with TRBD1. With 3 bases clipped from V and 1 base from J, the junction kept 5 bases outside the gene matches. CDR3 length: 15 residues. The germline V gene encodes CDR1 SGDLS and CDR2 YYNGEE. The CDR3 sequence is CASSAFGTGQETQYF. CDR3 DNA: TGTGCCAGCAGCGCCTTCGGGACAGGCCAAGAGACCCAGTACTTC.

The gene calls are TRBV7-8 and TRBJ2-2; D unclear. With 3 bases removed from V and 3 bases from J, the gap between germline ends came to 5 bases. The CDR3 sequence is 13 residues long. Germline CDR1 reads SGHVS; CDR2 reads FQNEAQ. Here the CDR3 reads CASSFLYTGELFF. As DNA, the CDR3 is TGTGCCAGCAGCTTTTTGTACACCGGGGAGCTGTTTTTT.

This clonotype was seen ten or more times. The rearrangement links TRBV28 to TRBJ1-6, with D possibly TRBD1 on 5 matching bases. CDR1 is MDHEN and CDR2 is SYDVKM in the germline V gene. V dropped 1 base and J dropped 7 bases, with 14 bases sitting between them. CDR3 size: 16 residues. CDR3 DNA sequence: TGTGCCAGCAGTTTATTAAAGGGTTGGGGGAATTCACCCCTCCACTTT. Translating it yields CASSLLKGWGNSPLHF.

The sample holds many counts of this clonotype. The DNA of the CDR3 is TGTGCCAGCAAAGGACAGGGAAGCACAGATACGCAGTATTTT. This gives the protein CASKGQGSTDTQYF. This chain connects TRBV9 to TRBJ2-3, with 8 bases that match TRBD1. The CDR3 has 14 residues. Germline V gene sequence: CDR1 SGDLS, CDR2 YYNGEE. Trimming at V came to 6 bases and at J to 0 bases, leaving 3 bases not matched to a gene.

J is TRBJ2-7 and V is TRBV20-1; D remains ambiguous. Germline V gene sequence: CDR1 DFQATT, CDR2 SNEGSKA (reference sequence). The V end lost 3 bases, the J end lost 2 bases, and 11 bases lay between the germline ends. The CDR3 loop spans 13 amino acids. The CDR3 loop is CSARTMLTYEQYF. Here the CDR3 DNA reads TGCAGTGCTAGGACAATGTTAACCTACGAGCAGTACTTC.

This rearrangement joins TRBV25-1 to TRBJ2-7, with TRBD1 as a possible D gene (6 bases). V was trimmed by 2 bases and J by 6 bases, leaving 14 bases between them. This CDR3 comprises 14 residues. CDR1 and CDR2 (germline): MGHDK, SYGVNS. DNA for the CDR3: TGTGCCAGCAGTGAACAACAACAGGGTAGCGAGCAGTACTTC. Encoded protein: CASSEQQQGSEQYF.

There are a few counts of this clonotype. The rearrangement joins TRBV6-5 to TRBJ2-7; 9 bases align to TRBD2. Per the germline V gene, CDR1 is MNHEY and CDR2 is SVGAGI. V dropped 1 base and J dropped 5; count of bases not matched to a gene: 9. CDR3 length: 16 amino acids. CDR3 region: CASSYFGSGSAHEQYF. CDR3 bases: TGTGCCAGCAGTTACTTTGGTAGCGGGAGTGCCCACGAGCAGTACTTC.

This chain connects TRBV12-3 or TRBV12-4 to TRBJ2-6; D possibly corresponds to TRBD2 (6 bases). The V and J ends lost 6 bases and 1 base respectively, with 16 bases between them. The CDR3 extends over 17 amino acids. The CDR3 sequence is CASRRAGSSSGANVLTF. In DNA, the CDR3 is TGTGCCAGCAGACGGGCCGGGAGCTCGTCTGGGGCCAACGTCCTGACTTTC.

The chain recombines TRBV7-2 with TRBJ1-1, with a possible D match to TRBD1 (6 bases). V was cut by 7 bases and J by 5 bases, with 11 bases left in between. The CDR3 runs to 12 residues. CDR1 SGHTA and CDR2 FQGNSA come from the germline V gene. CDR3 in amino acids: CASILGGTEAFF. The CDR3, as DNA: TGTGCCAGCATCCTAGGGGGAACTGAAGCTTTCTTT.

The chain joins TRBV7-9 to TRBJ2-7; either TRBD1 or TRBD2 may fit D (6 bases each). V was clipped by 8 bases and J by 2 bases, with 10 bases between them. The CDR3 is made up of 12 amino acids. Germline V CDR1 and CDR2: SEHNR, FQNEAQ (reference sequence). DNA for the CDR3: TGTGCCAGCCTAGGGGGGACCTACGAGCAGTACTTC. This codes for CASLGGTYEQYF.

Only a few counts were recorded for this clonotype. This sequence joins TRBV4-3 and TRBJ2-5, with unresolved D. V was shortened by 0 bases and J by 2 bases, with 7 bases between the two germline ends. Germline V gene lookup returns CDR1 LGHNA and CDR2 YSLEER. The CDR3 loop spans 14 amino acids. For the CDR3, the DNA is TGCGCCAGCAGCCAAGATCGAATACAAGAGACCCAGTACTTC. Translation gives CASSQDRIQETQYF.

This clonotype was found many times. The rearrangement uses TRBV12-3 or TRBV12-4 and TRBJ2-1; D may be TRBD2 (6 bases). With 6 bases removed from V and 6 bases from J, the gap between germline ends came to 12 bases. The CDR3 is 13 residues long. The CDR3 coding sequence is TGTGCCAGCAGAGGGGACTTCCGCAATGAGCAGTTCTTC. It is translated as CASRGDFRNEQFF.

The CDR3 is CASSSLRLVVDTQYF. The CDR3 DNA reads TGTGCCAGCAGTTCTCTCCGGCTAGTGGTAGATACGCAGTATTTT. The J gene is TRBJ2-3, the V gene TRBV6-2 or TRBV6-3; D is ambiguous. This CDR3 has 15 amino acids. Trimming removed 4 bases at V and 5 bases at J, with 16 bases between. From germline, CDR1 is MNHEY and CDR2 SVGEGT.

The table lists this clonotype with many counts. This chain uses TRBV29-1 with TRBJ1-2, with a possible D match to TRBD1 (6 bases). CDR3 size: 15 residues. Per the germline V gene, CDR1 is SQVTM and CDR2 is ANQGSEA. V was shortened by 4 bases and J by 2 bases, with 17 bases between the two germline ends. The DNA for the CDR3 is TGCAGCGTTGTTTTCGGGCAGGGGTCCAACTATGGCTACACCTTC. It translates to CSVVFGQGSNYGYTF.

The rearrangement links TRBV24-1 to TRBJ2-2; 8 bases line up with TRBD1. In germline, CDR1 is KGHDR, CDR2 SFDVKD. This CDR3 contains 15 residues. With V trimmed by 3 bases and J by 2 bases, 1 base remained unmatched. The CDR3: CATSDPGGNTGELFF. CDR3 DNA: TGTGCCACCAGTGATCCAGGGGGCAACACCGGGGAGCTGTTTTTT.

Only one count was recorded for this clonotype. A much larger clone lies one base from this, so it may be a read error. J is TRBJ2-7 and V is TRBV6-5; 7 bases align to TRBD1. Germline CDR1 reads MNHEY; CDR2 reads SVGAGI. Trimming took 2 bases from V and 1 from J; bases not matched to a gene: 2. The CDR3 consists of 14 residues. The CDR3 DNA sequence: TGTGCCAGCAGTTACGGGACAGAATCCTACGAGCAGTACTTC. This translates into CASSYGTESYEQYF.

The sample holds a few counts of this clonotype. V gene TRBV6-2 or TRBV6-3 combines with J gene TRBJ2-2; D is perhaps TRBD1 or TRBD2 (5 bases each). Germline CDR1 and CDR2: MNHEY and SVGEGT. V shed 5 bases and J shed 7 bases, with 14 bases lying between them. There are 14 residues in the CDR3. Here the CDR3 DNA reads TGTGCCAGCAGTCCCCCCAGGGAGTTCGGGGAGCTGTTTTTT. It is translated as CASSPPREFGELFF.

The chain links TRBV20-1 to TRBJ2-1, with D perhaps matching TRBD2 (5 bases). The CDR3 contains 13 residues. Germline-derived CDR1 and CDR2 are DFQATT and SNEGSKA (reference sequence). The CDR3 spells CSVGAAPGNEQFF. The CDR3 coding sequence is TGCAGCGTGGGAGCGGCGCCGGGCAATGAGCAGTTCTTC.

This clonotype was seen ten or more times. CDR3: CAISDEGPYNEQFF. In nucleotides, the CDR3 is TGTGCCATCAGTGACGAGGGGCCCTACAATGAGCAGTTCTTC. The rearrangement links TRBV10-3 to TRBJ2-1; D is perhaps TRBD1 or TRBD2 (5 bases each). CDR3 length equals 14 residues. CDR1 is ENHRY, CDR2 SYGVKD, per germline. The V gene lost 3 bases and the J gene lost 2 bases, with 8 bases spanning the gap.